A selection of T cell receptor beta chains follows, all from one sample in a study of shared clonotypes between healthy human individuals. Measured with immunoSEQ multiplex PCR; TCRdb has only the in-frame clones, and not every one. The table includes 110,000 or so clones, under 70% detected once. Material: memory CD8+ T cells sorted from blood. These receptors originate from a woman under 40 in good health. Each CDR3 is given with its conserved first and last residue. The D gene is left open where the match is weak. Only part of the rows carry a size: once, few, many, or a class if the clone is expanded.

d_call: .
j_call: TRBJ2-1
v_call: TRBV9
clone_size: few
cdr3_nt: TGTGCCAGCAGCGGGCTAGCCGGCCCCGTCGGTAATGAGCAGTTCTTC
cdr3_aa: CASSGLAGPVGNEQFF

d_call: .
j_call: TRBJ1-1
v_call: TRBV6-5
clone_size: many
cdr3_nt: TGTGCCAGCAGTCCCCCGGCTGACAGGCCCGCTGAAGCTTTCTTT
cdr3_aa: CASSPPADRPAEAFF

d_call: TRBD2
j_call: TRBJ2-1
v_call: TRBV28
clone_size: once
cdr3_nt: TGTGCCAGCAGAGCTAGCGGGAGCGGTGGTGAGCAGTTCTTC
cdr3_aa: CASRASGSGGEQFF

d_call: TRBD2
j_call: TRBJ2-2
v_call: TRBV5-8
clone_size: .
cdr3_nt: TGTGCCAGCAGCTTAAGACTAGCGGGCGTGAACACCGGGGAGCTGTTTTTT
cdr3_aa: CASSLRLAGVNTGELFF

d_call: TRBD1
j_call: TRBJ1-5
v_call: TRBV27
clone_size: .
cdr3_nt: TGTGCCAGCAGTTTAGGGACAGAACAGCCCCAGCATTTT
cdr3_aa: CASSLGTEQPQHF

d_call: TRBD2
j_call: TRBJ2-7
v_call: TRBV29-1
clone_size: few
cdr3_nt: TGCAGCGTTCCGACTAGCGGGCCTGGCTACGAGCAGTACTTC
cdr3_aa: CSVPTSGPGYEQYF

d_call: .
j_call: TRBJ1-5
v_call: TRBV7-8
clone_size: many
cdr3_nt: TGTGCCAGCAGCTCTCTTTCGGGGGCGAGCAATCAGCCCCAGCATTTT
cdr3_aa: CASSSLSGASNQPQHF

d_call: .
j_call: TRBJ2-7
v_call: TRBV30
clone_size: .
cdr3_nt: TGTGCCTGGAGTGTGTGGGGAAGCTACGAGCAGTACTTC
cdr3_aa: CAWSVWGSYEQYF

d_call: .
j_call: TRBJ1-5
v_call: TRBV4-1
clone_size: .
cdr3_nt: TGCGCCAGCAGCCTCTACGTCCTCGTAGGAGGTAGCAATCAGCCCCAGCATTTT
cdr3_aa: CASSLYVLVGGSNQPQHF

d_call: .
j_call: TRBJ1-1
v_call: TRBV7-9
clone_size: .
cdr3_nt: TGTGCCAGCAGCTTAATGAACACTGAAGCTTTCTTT
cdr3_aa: CASSLMNTEAFF

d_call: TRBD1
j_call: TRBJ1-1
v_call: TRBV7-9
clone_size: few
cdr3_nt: TGTGCCAGCAGCCCCCCGAGGGGGCGTCTGAACACTGAAGCTTTCTTT
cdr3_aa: CASSPPRGRLNTEAFF